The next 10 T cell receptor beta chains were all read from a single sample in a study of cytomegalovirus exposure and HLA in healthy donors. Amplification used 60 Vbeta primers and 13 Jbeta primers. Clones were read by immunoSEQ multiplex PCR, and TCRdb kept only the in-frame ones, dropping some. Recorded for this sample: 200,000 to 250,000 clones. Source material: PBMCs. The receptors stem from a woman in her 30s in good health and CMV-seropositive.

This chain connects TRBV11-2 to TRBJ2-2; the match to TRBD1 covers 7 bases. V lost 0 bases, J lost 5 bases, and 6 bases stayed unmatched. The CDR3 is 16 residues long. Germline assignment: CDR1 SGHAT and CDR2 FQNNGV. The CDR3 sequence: CASSLEGGQTTGELFF. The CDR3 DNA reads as TGTGCCAGCAGCTTAGAAGGGGGACAGACAACCGGGGAGCTGTTTTTT. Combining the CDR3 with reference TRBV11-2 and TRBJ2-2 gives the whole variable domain EAGVAQSPRYKIIEKRQSVAFWCNPISGHATLYWYQQILGQGPKLLIQFQNNGVVDDSQLPKDRFSAERLKGVDSTLKIQPAKLEDSAVYLCASSLEGGQTTGELFFGEGSRLTVL.

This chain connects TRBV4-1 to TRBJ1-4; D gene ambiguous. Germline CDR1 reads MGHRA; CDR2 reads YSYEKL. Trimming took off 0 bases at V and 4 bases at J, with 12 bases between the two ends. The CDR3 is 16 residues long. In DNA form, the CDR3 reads TGCGCCAGCAGCCAAGAAGGAGGAGTACTTAATGAAAAACTGTTTTTT. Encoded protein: CASSQEGGVLNEKLFF.

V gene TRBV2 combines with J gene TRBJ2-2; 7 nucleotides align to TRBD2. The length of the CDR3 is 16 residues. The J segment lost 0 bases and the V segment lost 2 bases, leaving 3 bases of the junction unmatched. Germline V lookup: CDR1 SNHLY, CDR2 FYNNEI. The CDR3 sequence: CASSEWGGTNTGELFF. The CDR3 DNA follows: TGTGCCAGCAGTGAATGGGGGGGTACGAACACCGGGGAGCTGTTTTTT.

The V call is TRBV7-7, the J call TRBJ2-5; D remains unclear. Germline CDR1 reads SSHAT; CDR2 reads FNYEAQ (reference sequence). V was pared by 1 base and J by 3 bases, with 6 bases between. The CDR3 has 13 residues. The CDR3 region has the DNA TGTGCCAGCAGCTTAGGAACAGAAGAGACCCAGTACTTC. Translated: CASSLGTEETQYF.

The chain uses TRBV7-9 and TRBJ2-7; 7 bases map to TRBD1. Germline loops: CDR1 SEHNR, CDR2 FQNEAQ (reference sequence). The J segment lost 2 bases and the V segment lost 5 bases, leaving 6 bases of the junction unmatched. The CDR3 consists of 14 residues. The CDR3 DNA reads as TGTGCCAGCAGCCCGACAGGGCCGACCTACGAGCAGTACTTC. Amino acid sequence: CASSPTGPTYEQYF. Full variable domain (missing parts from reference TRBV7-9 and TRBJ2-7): DTGVSQNPRHKITKRGQNVTFRCDPISEHNRLYWYRQTLGQGPEFLTYFQNEAQLEKSRLLSDRFSAERPKGSFSTLEIQRTEQGDSAMYLCASSPTGPTYEQYFGPGTRLTVT.

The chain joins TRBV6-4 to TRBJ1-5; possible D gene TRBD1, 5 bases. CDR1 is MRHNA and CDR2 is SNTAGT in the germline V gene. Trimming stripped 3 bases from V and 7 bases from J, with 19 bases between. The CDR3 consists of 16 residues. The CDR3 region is CASSEVTGRDGQPQHF. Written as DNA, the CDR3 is TGTGCCAGCAGTGAAGTAACTGGGAGGGACGGCCAGCCCCAGCATTTT.

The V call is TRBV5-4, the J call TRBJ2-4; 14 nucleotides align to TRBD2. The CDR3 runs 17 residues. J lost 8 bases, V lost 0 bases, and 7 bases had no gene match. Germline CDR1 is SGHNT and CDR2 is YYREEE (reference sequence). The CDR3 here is CASSLGETSGRADIQYF. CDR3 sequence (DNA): TGTGCCAGCAGCTTGGGAGAGACTAGCGGGAGGGCTGACATTCAGTACTTC.

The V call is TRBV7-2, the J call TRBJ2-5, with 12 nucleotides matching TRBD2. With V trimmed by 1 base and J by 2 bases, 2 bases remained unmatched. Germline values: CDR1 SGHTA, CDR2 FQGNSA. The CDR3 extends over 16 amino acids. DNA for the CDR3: TGTGCCAGCAGCTTAGTACTAGCGGGGGGTCAAGAGACCCAGTACTTC. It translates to CASSLVLAGGQETQYF.

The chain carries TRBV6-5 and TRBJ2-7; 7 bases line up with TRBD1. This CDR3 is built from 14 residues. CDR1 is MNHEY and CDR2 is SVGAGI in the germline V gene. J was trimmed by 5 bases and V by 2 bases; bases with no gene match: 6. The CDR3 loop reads CASSYMTGRDEQYF. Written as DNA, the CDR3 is TGTGCCAGCAGTTACATGACAGGGCGCGACGAGCAGTACTTC.

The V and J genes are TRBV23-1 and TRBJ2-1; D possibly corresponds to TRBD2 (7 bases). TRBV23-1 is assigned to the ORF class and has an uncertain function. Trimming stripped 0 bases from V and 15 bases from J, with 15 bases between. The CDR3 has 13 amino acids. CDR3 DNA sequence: TGCGCCAGCAGTCAATCAGACGGGGGCGGGGGGTTCTTC. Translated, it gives CASSQSDGGGGFF.